Below, 6 T cell receptor beta chains from the same sample are listed, as sequenced in a study of naive and memory T cell subsets. Study-level findings and limits: Naive repertoires, especially CD8, held a few larger clonotypes, possibly memory cells re-expressing CD45RA.

These receptors lack a known antigen. Two oligonucleotides, mixed equimolar, formed the beta constant-region primer covering TRBC1 and TRBC2. Ligated cDNA was amplified by four rounds of PCR with nested alpha and beta constant-region primers and SP2. One entry per CDR3 protein, called by TCRdb with MiXCR from the UMI-ligation and nested PCR reads. The table records about 90,000 distinct CDR3 sequences, roughly 12% of them present only once. Sample: naive CD4+ T cells from blood. The receptors come from a human donor in good health.

The V gene is TRBV19, the J gene TRBJ2-6, with D maybe TRBD2 (6 bases). Germline CDR1 reads LNHDA; CDR2 reads SQIVND (reference sequence). The V and J ends lost 3 bases and 1 base respectively, with 16 bases between them. This CDR3 comprises 18 residues. Here the CDR3 reads CASSIPGVSSSGANVLTF. CDR3 coding DNA: TGTGCCAGTAGTATTCCGGGGGTCTCCTCGTCTGGGGCCAACGTCCTGACTTTC.

The chain employs TRBV19 and TRBJ2-2; the D is unclear. CDR1 is LNHDA and CDR2 is SQIVND in the germline V gene (reference sequence). The ends were cut back, 4 bases at V and 1 base at J, with 10 bases in the middle. CDR3 size: 15 residues. In DNA, the CDR3 is TGTGCCAGTAGTACCCCGGGCGAGAACACCGGGGAGCTGTTTTTT. Translation gives CASSTPGENTGELFF.

This clonotype was observed at least ten times. V is TRBV30 and J is TRBJ2-7, with D hard to call. Germline V gene data show CDR1 as GTSNPN and CDR2 as SVGIG (reference sequence). Trimming removed 5 bases from V and 7 bases from J, with 15 bases in between. The CDR3 spans 12 residues. CDR3 bases: TGTGCCTGGGGACGGTCGTCATATGAGCAGTACTTC. This sequence encodes CAWGRSSYEQYF.

This clonotype was seen many times. This chain uses TRBV6-9 with TRBJ2-5, with 7 bases fitting TRBD2. The germline V gene encodes CDR1 MNHGY and CDR2 SVAAGI. The CDR3 consists of 11 residues. CDR3 amino acids: CVSGSQETQYF. CDR3 sequence (DNA): TGTGTTAGCGGGTCCCAAGAGACCCAGTACTTC.

This clonotype was counted ten times or more. The V and J genes are TRBV20-1 and TRBJ2-3; D is unclear. This CDR3 contains 12 residues. Looked up from germline, CDR1 is DFQATT and CDR2 is SNEGSKA (reference sequence). The V end was cut by 5 bases, the J end by 5 bases, with 11 bases between. The CDR3 bases are TGCAGTGCTCGAGGAAAGGTAGATACGCAGTATTTT. Its protein is CSARGKVDTQYF.

This clonotype came up many times. The chain links TRBV19 to TRBJ2-6; maybe TRBD2 (5 bases). The CDR3 is made up of 13 amino acids. CDR1 LNHDA and CDR2 SQIVND come from the germline V gene (reference sequence). V was cut by 8 bases and J by 2 bases, with 7 bases left in between. CDR3 region: CASQRTGANVLTF. CDR3 bases: TGTGCCAGTCAGCGGACTGGGGCCAACGTCCTGACTTTC.